This T cell receptor beta chain was observed in a study of blood T cell repertoires in COVID-19. Clones were sequenced by immunoSEQ multiplex PCR, and TCRdb holds only the in-frame ones, with some missing. Of around 310,000 clones detected, over 85% appear once; the ten largest clones hold roughly a tenth. Adults between roughly 18 and 90 years of age took part from approximately 24 US areas. The clonotype was recovered from a woman aged 25 to 39 who had recovered from COVID-19. The material sequenced was PBMCs or T cells enriched from blood (not recorded which).

The CDR3 protein is CASGQTDTQYF. The DNA of the CDR3 is TGTGCCAGTGGACAAACAGATACGCAGTATTTT. This chain joins TRBV19 and TRBJ2-3, with D tentatively TRBD1 (5 bases). Per germline, CDR1 LNHDA and CDR2 SQIVND (reference sequence). This CDR3 comprises 11 residues. Trimming removed 8 bases at V and 3 bases at J, with 6 bases between.